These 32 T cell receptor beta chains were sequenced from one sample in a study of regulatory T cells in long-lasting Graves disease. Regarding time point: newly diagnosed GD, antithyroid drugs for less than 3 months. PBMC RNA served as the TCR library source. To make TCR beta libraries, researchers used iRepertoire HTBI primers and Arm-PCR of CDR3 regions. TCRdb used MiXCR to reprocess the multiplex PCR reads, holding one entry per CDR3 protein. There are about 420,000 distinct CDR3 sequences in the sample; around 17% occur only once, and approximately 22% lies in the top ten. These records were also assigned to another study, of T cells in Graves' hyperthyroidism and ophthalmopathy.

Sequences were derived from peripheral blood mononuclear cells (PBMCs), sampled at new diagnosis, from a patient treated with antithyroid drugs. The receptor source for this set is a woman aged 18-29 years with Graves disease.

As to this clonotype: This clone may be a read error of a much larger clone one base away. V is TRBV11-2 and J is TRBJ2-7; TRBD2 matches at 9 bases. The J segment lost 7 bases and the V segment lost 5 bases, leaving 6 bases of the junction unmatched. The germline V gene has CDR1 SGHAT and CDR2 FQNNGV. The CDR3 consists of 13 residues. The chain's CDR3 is CASSTRTSEEQYF. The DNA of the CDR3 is TGTGCCAGCAGCACCAGGACTAGCGAGGAGCAGTACTTC.

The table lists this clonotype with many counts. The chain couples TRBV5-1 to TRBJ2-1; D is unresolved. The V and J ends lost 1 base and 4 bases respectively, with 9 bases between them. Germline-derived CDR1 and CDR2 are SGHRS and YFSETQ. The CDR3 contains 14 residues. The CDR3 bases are TGCGCCAGCAGCTTGTCCCAGAGATACAATGAGCAGTTCTTC. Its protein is CASSLSQRYNEQFF.

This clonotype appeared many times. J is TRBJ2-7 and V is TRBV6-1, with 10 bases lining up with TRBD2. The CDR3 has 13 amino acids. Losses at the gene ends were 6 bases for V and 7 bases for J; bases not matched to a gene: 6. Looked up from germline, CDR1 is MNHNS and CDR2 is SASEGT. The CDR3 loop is CASRGTSAWEQYF. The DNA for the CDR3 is TGTGCCAGCAGGGGGACTAGCGCTTGGGAGCAGTACTTC.

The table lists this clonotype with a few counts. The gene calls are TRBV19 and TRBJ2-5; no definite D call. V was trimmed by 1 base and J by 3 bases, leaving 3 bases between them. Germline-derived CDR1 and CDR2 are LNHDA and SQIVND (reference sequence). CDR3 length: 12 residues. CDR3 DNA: TGTGCCAGTAGTATAGCTGAAGAGACCCAGTACTTC. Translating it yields CASSIAEETQYF.

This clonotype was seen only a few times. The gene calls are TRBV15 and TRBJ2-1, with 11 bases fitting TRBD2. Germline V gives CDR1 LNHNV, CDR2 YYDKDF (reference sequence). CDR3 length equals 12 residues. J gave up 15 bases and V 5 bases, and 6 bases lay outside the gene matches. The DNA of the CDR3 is TGTGCCACCAGCGGAACTAGCGGGAGTTGGTTCTTC. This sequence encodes CATSGTSGSWFF. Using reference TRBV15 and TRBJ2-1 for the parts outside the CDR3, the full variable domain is DAMVIQNPRYQVTQFGKPVTLSCSQTLNHNVMYWYQQKSSQAPKLLFHYYDKDFNNEADTPDNFQSRRPNTSFCFLDIRSPGLGDTAMYLCATSGTSGSWFFGPGTRLTVL.

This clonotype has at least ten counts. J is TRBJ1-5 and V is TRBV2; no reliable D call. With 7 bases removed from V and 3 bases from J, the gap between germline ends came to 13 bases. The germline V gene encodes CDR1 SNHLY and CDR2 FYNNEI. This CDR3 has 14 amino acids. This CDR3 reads CASKSDGDNQPQHF. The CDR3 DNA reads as TGTGCCAGCAAGTCCGACGGGGACAATCAGCCCCAGCATTTT.

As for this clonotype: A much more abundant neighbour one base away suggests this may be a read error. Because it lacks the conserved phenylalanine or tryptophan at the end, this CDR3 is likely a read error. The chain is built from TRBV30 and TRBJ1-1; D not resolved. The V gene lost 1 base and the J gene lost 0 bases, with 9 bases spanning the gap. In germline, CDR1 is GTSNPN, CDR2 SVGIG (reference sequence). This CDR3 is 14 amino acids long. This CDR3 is CAWSGSEMNTEAFS. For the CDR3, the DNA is TGTGCCTGGAGTGGGTCGGAAATGAACACTGAAGCTTTCTCT.

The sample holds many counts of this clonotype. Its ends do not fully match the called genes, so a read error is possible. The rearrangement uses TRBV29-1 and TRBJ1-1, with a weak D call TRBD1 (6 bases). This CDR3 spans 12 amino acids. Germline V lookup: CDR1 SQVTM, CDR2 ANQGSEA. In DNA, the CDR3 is TGCAGCGCTGAACAGGGAACTTATGAAGCTTTCTTT. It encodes CSAEQGTYEAFF. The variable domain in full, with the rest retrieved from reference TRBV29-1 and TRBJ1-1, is SAVISQKPSRDICQRGTSLTIQCQVDSQVTMMFWYRQQPGQSLTLIATANQGSEATYESGFVIDKFPISRPNLTFSTLTVSNMSPEDSSIYLCSAEQGTYEAFFGQGTRLTVV.

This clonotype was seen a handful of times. DNA for the CDR3: TGTGCCAGCAGCTTACTTGCGAGCGGGTGGGGGGCCAATGAGCAGTTCTTC. Protein: CASSLLASGWGANEQFF. The chain links TRBV7-2 to TRBJ2-1, with D perhaps TRBD1 or TRBD2 (6 bases each). The CDR3 totals 17 residues. The V end lost 2 bases, the J end lost 6 bases, and 20 bases lay between the germline ends. Germline CDR1 reads SGHTA; CDR2 reads FQGNSA.

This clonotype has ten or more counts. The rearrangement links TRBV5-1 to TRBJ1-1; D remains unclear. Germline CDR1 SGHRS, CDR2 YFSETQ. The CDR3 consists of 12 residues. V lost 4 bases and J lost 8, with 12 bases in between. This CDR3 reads CASSEPQGEAFF. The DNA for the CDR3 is TGCGCCAGCAGCGAGCCCCAAGGAGAAGCTTTCTTT.

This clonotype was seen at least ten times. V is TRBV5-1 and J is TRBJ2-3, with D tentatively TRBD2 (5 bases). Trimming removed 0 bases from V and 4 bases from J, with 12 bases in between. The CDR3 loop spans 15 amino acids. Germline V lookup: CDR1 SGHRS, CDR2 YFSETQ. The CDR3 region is CASSLATSISDTQYF. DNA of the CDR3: TGCGCCAGCAGCTTGGCCACTAGTATCTCAGATACGCAGTATTTT.

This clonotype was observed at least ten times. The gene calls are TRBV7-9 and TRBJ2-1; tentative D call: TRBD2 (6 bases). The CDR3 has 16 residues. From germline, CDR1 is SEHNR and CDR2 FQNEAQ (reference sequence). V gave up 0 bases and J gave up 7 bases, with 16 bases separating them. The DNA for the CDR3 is TGTGCCAGCAGCTTAGCGGTGTCGGGAGCTCAGAATGAGCAGTTCTTC. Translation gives CASSLAVSGAQNEQFF.

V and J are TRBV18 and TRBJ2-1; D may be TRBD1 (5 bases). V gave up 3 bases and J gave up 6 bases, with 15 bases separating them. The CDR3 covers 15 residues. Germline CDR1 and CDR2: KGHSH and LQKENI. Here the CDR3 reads CASSPRQLPLNEQFF. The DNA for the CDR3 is TGTGCCAGCTCACCGAGACAGTTACCCCTCAATGAGCAGTTCTTC.

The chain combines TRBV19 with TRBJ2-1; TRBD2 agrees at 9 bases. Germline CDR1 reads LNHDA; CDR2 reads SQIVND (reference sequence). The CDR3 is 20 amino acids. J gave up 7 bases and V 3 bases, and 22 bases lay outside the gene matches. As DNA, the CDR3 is TGTGCCAGTAGTATCTGGTCCGGGGGCTTAGCGGGAGTCTATGTTAATGAGCAGTTCTTC. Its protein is CASSIWSGGLAGVYVNEQFF.

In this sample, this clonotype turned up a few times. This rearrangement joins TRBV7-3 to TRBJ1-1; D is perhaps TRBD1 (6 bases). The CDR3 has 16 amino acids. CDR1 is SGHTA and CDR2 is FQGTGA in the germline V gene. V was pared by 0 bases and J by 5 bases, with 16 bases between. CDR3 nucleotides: TGTGCCAGCAGCTTAACAATCACGGGGGCGAGGACTGAAGCTTTCTTT. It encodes CASSLTITGARTEAFF.

The chain's CDR3 is CASTTRPPGTGPEQYF. The CDR3 DNA reads TGTGCCAGCACAACAAGGCCCCCCGGGACAGGGCCCGAGCAGTACTTC. The chain couples TRBV6-1 to TRBJ2-7; the match to TRBD1 covers 9 bases. The germline CDR1 and CDR2 sequences are MNHNS and SASEGT. The CDR3 has 16 amino acids. Trimming at V came to 7 bases and at J to 6 bases, leaving 16 bases not matched to a gene.

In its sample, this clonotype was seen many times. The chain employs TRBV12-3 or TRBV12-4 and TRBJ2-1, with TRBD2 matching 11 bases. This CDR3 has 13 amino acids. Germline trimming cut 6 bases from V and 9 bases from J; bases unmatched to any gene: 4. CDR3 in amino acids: CASRGGLAVEQFF. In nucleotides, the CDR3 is TGTGCCAGCAGGGGGGGACTAGCGGTTGAGCAGTTCTTC.

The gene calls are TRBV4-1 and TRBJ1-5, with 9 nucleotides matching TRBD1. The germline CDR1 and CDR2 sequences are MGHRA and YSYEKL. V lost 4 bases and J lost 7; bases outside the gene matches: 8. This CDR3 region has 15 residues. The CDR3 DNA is TGCGCCAGCAGCCTCGGACAGGGGATAGGACAGCCCCAGCATTTT. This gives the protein CASSLGQGIGQPQHF.

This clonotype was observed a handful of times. As DNA, the CDR3 is TGTGCCAGCAGCCTGAGGGTGAGCTCCTACAATGAGCAGTTCTTC. Protein product: CASSLRVSSYNEQFF. V usage is TRBV14 and J usage is TRBJ2-1, with D tentatively TRBD2 (5 bases). Trimming took off 4 bases at V and 0 bases at J, with 10 bases between the two ends. The CDR3 has 15 amino acids. Germline loops: CDR1 SGHDN, CDR2 FVKESK.

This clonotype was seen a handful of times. The CDR3 is CASSQDLGGAVNTEAFF. Here the CDR3 DNA reads TGCGCCAGCAGCCAAGATTTGGGGGGCGCGGTGAACACTGAAGCTTTCTTT. The genes are TRBV4-1 and TRBJ1-1; a weak D match, TRBD1 (6 bases). Germline V gene data show CDR1 as MGHRA and CDR2 as YSYEKL. V was clipped by 0 bases and J by 0 bases, with 14 bases between them. The CDR3 runs 17 residues.

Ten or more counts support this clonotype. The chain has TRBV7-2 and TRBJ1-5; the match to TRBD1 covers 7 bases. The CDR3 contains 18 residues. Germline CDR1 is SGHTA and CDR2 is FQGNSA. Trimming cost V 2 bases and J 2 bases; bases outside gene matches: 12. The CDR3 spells CASSLRGRGGLGNQPQHF. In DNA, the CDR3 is TGTGCCAGCAGCTTAAGGGGGCGGGGGGGGCTAGGCAATCAGCCCCAGCATTTT.

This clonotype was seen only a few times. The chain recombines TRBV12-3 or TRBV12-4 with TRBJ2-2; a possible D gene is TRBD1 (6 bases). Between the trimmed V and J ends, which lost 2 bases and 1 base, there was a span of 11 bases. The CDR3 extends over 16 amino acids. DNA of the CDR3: TGTGCCAGCAGTTTATTTTGGACAGTGAACACCGGGGAGCTGTTTTTT. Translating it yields CASSLFWTVNTGELFF.

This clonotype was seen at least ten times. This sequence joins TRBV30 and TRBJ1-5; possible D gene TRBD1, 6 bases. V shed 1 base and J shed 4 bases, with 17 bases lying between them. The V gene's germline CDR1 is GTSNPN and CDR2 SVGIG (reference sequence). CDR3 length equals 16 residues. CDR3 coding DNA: TGTGCCTGGAGTGAGCTGGCAGGGGAGGCAAATCAGCCCCAGCATTTT. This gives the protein CAWSELAGEANQPQHF. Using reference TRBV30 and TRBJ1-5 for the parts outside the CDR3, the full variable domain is SQTIHQWPATLVQPVGSPLSLECTVEGTSNPNLYWYRQAAGRGLQLLFYSVGIGQISSEVPQNLSASRPQDRQFILSSKKLLLSDSGFYLCAWSELAGEANQPQHFGDGTRLSIL.

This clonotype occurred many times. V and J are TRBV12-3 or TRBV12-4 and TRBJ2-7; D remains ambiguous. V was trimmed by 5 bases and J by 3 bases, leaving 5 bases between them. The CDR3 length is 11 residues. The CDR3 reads CASSVHYEQYF. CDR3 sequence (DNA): TGTGCCAGCAGTGTCCACTACGAGCAGTACTTC.

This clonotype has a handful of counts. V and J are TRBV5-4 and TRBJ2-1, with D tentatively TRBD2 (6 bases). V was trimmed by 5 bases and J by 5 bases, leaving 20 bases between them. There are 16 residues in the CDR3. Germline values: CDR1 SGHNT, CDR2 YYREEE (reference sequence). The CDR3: CASRLSGLSVNNEQFF. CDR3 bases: TGTGCCAGCAGGTTATCGGGACTTAGCGTTAACAATGAGCAGTTCTTC.

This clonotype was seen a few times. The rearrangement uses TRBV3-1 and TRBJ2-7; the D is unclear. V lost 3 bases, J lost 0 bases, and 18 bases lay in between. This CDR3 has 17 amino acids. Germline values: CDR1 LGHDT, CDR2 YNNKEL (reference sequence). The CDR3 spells CASSHSGPQGISYEQYF. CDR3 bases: TGTGCCAGCAGCCATTCCGGGCCCCAAGGTATCTCCTACGAGCAGTACTTC.

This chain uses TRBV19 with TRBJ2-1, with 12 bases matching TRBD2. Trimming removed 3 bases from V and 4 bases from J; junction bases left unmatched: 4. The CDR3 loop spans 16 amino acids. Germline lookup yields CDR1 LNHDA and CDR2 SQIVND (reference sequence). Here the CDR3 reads CASSIAGLAGYNEQFF. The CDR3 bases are TGTGCCAGTAGTATCGCTGGACTAGCGGGATACAATGAGCAGTTCTTC.

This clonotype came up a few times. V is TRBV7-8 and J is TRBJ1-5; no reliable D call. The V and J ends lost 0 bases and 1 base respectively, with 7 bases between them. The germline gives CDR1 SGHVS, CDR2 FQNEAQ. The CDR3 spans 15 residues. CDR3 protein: CASSLARFSNQPQHF. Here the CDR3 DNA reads TGTGCCAGCAGCTTAGCGCGATTCAGCAATCAGCCCCAGCATTTT.

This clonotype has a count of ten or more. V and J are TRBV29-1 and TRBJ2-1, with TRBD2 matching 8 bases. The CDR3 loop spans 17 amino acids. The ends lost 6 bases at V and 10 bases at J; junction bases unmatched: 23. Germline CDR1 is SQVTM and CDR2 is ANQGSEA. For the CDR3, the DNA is TGCAGCGTGGACCGGCTAGCGGGCCCAAATTTTTCCCAAGAGCAGTTCTTC. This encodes CSVDRLAGPNFSQEQFF.

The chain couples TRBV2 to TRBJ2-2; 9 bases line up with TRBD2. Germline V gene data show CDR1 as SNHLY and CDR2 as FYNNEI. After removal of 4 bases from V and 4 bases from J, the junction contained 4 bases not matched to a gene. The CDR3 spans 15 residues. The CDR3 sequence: CASSGGSGSTGELFF. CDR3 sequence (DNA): TGTGCCAGCAGTGGGGGTAGCGGGAGCACCGGGGAGCTGTTTTTT.

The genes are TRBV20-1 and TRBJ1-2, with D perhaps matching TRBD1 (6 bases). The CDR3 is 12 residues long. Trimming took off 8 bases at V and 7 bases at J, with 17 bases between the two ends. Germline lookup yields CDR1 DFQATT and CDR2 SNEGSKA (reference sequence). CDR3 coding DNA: TGCAGTCCAAAACAGGGTTCGTCTGGCTACACCTTC. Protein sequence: CSPKQGSSGYTF.

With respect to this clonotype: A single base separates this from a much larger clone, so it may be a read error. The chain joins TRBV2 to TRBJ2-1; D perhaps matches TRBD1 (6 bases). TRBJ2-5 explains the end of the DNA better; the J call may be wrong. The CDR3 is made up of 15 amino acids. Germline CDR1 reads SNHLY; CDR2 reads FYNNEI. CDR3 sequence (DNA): TGTACCAGCAGTGACGTAGTAGGGGGTGAGGAGACCCAGTACTTC. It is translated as CTSSDVVGGEETQYF.